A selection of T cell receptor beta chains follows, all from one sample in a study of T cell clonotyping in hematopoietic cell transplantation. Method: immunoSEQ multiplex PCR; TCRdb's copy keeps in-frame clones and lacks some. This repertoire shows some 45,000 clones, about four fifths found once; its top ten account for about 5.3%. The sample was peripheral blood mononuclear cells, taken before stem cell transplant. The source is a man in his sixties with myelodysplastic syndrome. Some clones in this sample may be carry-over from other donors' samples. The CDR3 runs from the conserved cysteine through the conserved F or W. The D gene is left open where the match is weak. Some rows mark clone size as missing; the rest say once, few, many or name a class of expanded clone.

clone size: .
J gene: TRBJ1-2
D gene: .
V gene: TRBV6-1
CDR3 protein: CASSEGAGYYGYTF
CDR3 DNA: TGTGCCAGCAGTGAAGGGGCCGGGTACTATGGCTACACCTTC

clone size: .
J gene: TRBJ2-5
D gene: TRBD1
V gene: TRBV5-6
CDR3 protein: CASIYGQGIEGETQYF
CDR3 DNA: TGTGCCAGCATTTACGGACAGGGGATTGAGGGGGAGACCCAGTACTTC

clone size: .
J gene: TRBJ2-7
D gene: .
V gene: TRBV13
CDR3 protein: CASSLREYEQYF
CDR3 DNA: TGTGCCAGCAGCCTAAGGGAGTACGAGCAGTACTTC

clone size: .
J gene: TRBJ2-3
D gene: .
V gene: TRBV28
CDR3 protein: CASSKAGSTDTQYF
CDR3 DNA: TGTGCCAGCAGCAAAGCAGGGTCCACAGATACGCAGTATTTT

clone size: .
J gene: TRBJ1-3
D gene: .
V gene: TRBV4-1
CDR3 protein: CASSLEASGNTIYF
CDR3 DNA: TGCGCCAGCAGCCTGGAAGCCTCTGGAAACACCATATATTTT

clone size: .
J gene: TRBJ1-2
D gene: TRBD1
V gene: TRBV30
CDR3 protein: CAWSGTGPYGYTF
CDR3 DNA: TGTGCCTGGAGTGGGACAGGCCCCTATGGCTACACCTTC

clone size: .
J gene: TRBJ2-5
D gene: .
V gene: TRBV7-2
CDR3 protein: CASSSGARETQYF
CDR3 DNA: TGTGCCAGCAGTTCCGGGGCTCGAGAGACCCAGTACTTC

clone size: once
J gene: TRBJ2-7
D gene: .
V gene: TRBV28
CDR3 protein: CASSFHLARLSYEQYF
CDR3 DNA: TGTGCCAGCAGTTTTCATTTGGCCAGGCTGTCCTACGAGCAGTACTTC

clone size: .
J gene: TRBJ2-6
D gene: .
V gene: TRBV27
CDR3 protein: CASSLLGSSGANVLTF
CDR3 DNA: TGTGCCAGCAGTCTACTGGGTAGCTCTGGGGCCAACGTCCTGACTTTC

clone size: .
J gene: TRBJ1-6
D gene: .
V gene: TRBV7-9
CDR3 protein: CASSFFGSSYNSPLHF
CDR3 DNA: TGTGCCAGCAGCTTTTTCGGGAGCTCCTATAATTCACCCCTCCACTTT

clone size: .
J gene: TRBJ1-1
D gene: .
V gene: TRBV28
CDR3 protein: CASSLPLMAEAFF
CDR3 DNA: TGTGCCAGCAGCCTCCCTTTAATGGCTGAAGCTTTCTTT

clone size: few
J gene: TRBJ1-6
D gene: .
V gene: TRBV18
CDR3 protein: CASSLAGEGANSPLHF
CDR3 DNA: TGTGCCAGCTCATTAGCGGGGGAAGGGGCTAATTCACCCCTCCACTTT